The clone carrying this TCR beta chain occurred a few times. Treatment reported: preoperative locoregional IRX-2 cytokine immunotherapy. Patients received preoperative, locoregional IRX-2 cytokine immunotherapy in a phase Ib study. The sample originates from a study of preoperative IRX-2 immunotherapy in early breast cancer. V dropped 2 bases and J dropped 6; count of bases not matched to a gene: 14. Germline CDR1 and CDR2: SGHNT and YENEEA. This CDR3 contains 18 residues. The repertoire was sequenced with immunoSEQ multiplex PCR; TCRdb's copy has only in-frame clones and lacks some. This sample has more than 20,000 clones, with just under 80% found just once.

The chain combines TRBV11-3 with TRBJ2-2; 8 nucleotides agree with TRBD1. The sequence was collected from a human donor with breast cancer. The sequencing here drew on lymph node tissue, taken before IRX-2 immunotherapy. The CDR3 nucleotides are TGTGCCAGCAGCTTAAACGGGGCTAGGACAGGGATGCCCGGGGAGCTGTTTTTT. Translated: CASSLNGARTGMPGELFF.